This TCR beta chain was profiled in a study of T-cell memory formation after mild COVID-19. TCRdb re-called the 5' RACE reads with MiXCR, one entry per CDR3 protein. The sample lists about 430,000 distinct CDR3 sequences; about a sixth were seen once. Per germline, CDR1 SGHRS and CDR2 YFSETQ. Unmatched junction bases numbered 7, after V lost 2 bases and J lost 8 bases. The CDR3 totals 15 residues. This clonotype appeared a few times. Sequencing was performed on PBMCs or a T cell subset sorted from them (not recorded which). V is TRBV5-1 and J is TRBJ1-6; 7 bases align to TRBD1. The source is a man younger than 35 who had mild COVID-19 (a few samples of this study predate the infection). Cell type and time point are not known. CDR3 protein: CASSLQGRTHSPLHF. DNA of the CDR3: TGCGCCAGCAGCTTACAGGGGAGGACCCATTCACCCCTCCACTTT.